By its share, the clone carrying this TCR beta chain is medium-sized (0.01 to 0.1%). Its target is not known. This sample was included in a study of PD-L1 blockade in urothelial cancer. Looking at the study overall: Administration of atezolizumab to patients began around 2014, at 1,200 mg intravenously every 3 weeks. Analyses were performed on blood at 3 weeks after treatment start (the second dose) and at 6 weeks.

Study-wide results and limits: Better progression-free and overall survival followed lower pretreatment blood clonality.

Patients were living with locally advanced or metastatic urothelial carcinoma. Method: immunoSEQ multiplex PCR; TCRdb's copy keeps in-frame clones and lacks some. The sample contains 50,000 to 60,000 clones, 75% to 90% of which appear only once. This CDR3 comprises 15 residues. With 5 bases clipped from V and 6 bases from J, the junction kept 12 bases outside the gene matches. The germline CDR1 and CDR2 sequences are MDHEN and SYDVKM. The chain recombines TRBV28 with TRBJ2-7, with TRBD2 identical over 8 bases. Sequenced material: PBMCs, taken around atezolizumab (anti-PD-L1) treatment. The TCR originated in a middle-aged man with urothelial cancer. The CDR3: CASSPTLGGATEQYF. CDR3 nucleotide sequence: TGTGCCAGCAGTCCCACACTCGGGGGGGCTACCGAGCAGTACTTC.